This TCR beta chain was documented in a study of T-cell memory formation after mild COVID-19. Study-wide context: The two donors had largely donor-specific TCR clusters. Whole-study results and caveats: Shrinking CD4+ clones were chiefly CM and EM; CD8+ ones were chiefly EMRA. While clones contracting from day 15 to 85 were balanced between CD4 and CD8, later expanders leaned CD4+.

A 5'RACE reaction primed in the constant segment made cDNA libraries of TCR alpha and TCR beta, and these carried sample barcodes and UMIs. MiXCR, applied by TCRdb to the 5' RACE reads, yields one record per CDR3 protein. The sample includes about 340,000 distinct CDR3 sequences, roughly 21% seen only once; the top ten take roughly an eighth. This CDR3 contains 16 residues. About this clonotype itself: Antigen specificity is unknown.

Sequencing was carried out using PBMCs or a T cell subset sorted from them (not recorded which). The chain links TRBV21-1 to TRBJ1-4; TRBD1, as called in the table, went unchecked against the DNA. TRBV21-1 is a documented pseudogene. The clonotype originates from an adult woman who had mild COVID-19 (a few samples of this study predate the infection). Cell type and time point are not known. For the CDR3, the DNA is TGTGCCAGCAGCAAAGAATTGGGCAGGGGCGGTGAAAAACTGTTTTTT. Translated: CASSKELGRGGEKLFF.